This T cell receptor beta chain was identified in a study of T cells in Graves' hyperthyroidism and ophthalmopathy. From germline, CDR1 is LGHDT and CDR2 YNNKEL (reference sequence). The CDR3 covers 14 residues. The V segment lost 5 bases and the J segment 4 bases; nucleotides outside the gene matches: 6. This clonotype was recorded at least ten times. Researchers amplified the TCR beta CDR3 regions from RNA transcripts. The TCR CDR3 was amplified in a first-round RT-PCR using the HTBI primer set. One entry per CDR3 protein, called by TCRdb with MiXCR from the multiplex PCR reads. The table shows some 200,000 distinct CDR3 sequences, with about a sixth occurring only once.

This chain connects TRBV3-1 to TRBJ1-1, with 8 positions matching TRBD1. This sequence originates from a woman between 50 and 59 years old with Graves' hyperthyroidism. Sample: blood. CDR3 coding DNA: TGTGCCAGCAGCAGAGGACAGGGTCGCACTGAAGCTTTCTTT. This sequence encodes CASSRGQGRTEAFF.